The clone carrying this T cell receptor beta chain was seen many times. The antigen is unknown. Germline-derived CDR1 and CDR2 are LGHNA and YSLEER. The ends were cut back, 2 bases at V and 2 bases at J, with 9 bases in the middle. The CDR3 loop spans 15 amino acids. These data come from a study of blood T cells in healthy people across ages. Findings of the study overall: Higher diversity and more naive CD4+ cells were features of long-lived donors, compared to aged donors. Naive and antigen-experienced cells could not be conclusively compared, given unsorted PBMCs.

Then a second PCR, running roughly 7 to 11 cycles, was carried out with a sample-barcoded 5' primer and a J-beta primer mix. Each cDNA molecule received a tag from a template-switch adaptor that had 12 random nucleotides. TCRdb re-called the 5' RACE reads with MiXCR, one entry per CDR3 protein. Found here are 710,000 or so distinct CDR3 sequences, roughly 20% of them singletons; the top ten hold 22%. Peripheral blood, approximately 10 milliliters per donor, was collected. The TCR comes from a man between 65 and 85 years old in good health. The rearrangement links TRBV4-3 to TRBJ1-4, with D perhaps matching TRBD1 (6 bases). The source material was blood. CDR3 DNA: TGCGCCAGCAGCCAAACACAGGGCACTAATGAAAAACTGTTTTTT. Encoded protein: CASSQTQGTNEKLFF.